This T cell receptor beta chain was captured by sequencing in a study of human T cells and chemical hapten exposure. Regarding this clonotype: What it recognizes is unknown.

Each CDR3 protein is one row after TCRdb ran MiXCR on the RACE reads. The sample shows under 90,000 distinct CDR3 sequences, approximately 9.9% of them seen only once. Time point in this sample: pre-sensitization, week 0. Indicated treatment: therapeutic diphenylcyclopropenone sensitization with weekly scalp DPC. Whole-study results and caveats: Patch test score was positively correlated with the counts of PT1 expanded TCRs.

This CDR3 comprises 14 residues. The V and J ends lost 7 bases and 2 bases respectively, with 14 bases between them. Per the germline V gene, CDR1 is MDHEN and CDR2 is SYDVKM. The input for sequencing was whole blood, taken in connection with sensitization to the hapten diphenylcyclopropenone (DPC). The TCR sequence derives from a woman between 40 and 55 years old with alopecia areata. Some clones in this sample may be carry-over from other donors' samples. This chain uses TRBV28 with TRBJ2-5, with D perhaps TRBD1 (6 bases). CDR3 sequence reads: CASIRGGRQETQYF. CDR3 DNA sequence: TGTGCCAGCATCCGAGGGGGTAGGCAAGAGACCCAGTACTTC.